The clone carrying this TCR beta chain was counted ten times or more. Antigen: not known. This sample is part of a study of human T cells and chemical hapten exposure. One entry per CDR3 protein results from TCRdb running MiXCR on the RACE reads. This table has 40,000 or so distinct CDR3 sequences, 4% appearing once. General study results and limits: Donors were affected by alopecia, so their immune reaction might vary from that of healthy individuals. Relative to control repertoires, expanded TCRs gave rise to significantly more large CDR3 similarity clusters.

This sample's time point: patch test 1, 2 weeks after DPC sensitization. The sample's treatment: therapeutic diphenylcyclopropenone sensitization with weekly scalp DPC. The study extracted total RNA from unfractionated whole blood. The length of the CDR3 is 14 residues. Germline V gives CDR1 SQVTM, CDR2 ANQGSEA. V was cut by 7 bases and J by 4 bases, with 20 bases left in between. The sample in question was whole blood, obtained in connection with sensitization to the hapten diphenylcyclopropenone (DPC). This sequence originates from a middle-aged man with alopecia areata. Some clones in this sample may be carry-over from other donors' samples. The gene calls are TRBV29-1 and TRBJ2-7; maybe TRBD2 (6 bases). This CDR3 is CSAEQRVPRYEQYF. In nucleotides, the CDR3 is TGCAGCGCCGAGCAGCGGGTCCCGCGTTACGAGCAGTACTTC.